The 16 T cell receptor beta chains below come from one sample, sequenced in a study of OX40 agonist ivuxolimab in advanced cancers. Data came from immunoSEQ multiplex PCR; TCRdb stores just in-frame clones and leaves some out. The sample contains 100,000 or so clones, 95% to 97% of which appear only once. This material consisted of CD4+ or CD8+ T cells sorted from blood, taken in a trial of the OX40 agonist ivuxolimab. These receptors were obtained from an adult with an advanced solid tumor such as melanoma, head and neck, liver or kidney cancer.

The chain recombines TRBV7-2 with TRBJ1-1, with 9 positions matching TRBD1. V lost 3 bases to trimming and J lost 5 bases; unmatched junction nucleotides: 10. The CDR3 consists of 16 residues. CDR1 and CDR2 from the germline V gene are SGHTA and FQGNSA. The CDR3 bases are TGTGCCAGCAGCTTGGGGACAGGGCAGATCGTGACTGAAGCTTTCTTT. This translates into CASSLGTGQIVTEAFF.

The chain recombines TRBV27 with TRBJ1-2; TRBD1 matches 7 bases. V lost 3 bases and J lost 8; bases outside the gene matches: 12. Germline-derived CDR1 and CDR2 are MNHEY and SMNVEV (reference sequence). The CDR3 is 15 residues long. DNA for the CDR3: TGTGCCAGCAGTTTCCGGGAAGGGGGCGATTGGGGCTACACCTTC. It translates to CASSFREGGDWGYTF.

This chain joins TRBV28 and TRBJ2-2; D gene uncertain. Per germline, CDR1 MDHEN and CDR2 SYDVKM. This CDR3 is 13 amino acids long. The V end was cut by 3 bases, the J end by 4 bases, with 6 bases between. The CDR3: CASSLSGTGELFF. The CDR3 nucleotides read TGTGCCAGCAGTTTGTCAGGCACCGGGGAGCTGTTTTTT.

This sequence joins TRBV4-2 and TRBJ2-2; D is undetermined. The CDR3 totals 14 residues. CDR1 is LGHNA, CDR2 YNFKEQ, per germline. The germline V and J ends were trimmed by 1 base and 9 bases, with 12 bases remaining between them. The CDR3 DNA reads TGTGCCAGCAGCCAAGGCGGTCTTGCCCGGGAGCTGTTTTTT. Residues: CASSQGGLARELFF.

Only one count was recorded for this clone. V is TRBV6-1 and J is TRBJ2-7; the match to TRBD2 covers 9 bases. The junction had 2 bases not matched to a gene; V was cut back by 6 bases and J by 5 bases. The germline CDR1 and CDR2 sequences are MNHNS and SASEGT. CDR3 length: 12 amino acids. CDR3 loop: CASSRLADEQYF. CDR3 sequence (DNA): TGTGCCAGCAGCCGACTAGCGGACGAGCAGTACTTC.

V gene TRBV7-2 combines with J gene TRBJ2-7, with TRBD1 matching 9 bases. Trimming took 5 bases from V and 4 from J; bases not matched to a gene: 6. CDR3 length equals 14 residues. Germline V gene data show CDR1 as SGHTA and CDR2 as FQGNSA. For the CDR3, the DNA is TGTGCCAGCAGCGATCCGGGACAGGGTTACGAGCAGTACTTC. It yields the protein CASSDPGQGYEQYF. The full variable domain, in which reference TRBV7-2 and TRBJ2-7 provide the parts outside the CDR3, is GAGVSQSPSNKVTEKGKDVELRCDPISGHTALYWYRQSLGQGLEFLIYFQGNSAPDKSGLPSDRFSAERTGGSVSTLTIQRTQQEDSAVYLCASSDPGQGYEQYFGPGTRLTVT.

A single count supports this clone. The chain employs TRBV7-9 and TRBJ2-1; tentatively, D is TRBD1 or TRBD2 (5 bases each). Germline V lookup: CDR1 SEHNR, CDR2 FQNEAQ (reference sequence). The V and J ends lost 5 bases and 5 bases respectively, with 16 bases between them. The CDR3 runs to 15 residues. CDR3 region: CASSPPWDLDNEQFF. CDR3 bases: TGTGCCAGCAGCCCCCCTTGGGACCTAGACAATGAGCAGTTCTTC.

This chain uses TRBV5-4 with TRBJ2-1, with TRBD1 as a possible D gene (5 bases). The germline CDR1 and CDR2 sequences are SGHNT and YYREEE (reference sequence). The CDR3 loop spans 14 amino acids. Trimming removed 7 bases from V and 2 bases from J, with 13 bases in between. The CDR3 here is CASRRQGAYNEQFF. The DNA of the CDR3 is TGTGCCAGCCGCCGGCAGGGCGCCTACAATGAGCAGTTCTTC.

The chain carries TRBV7-6 and TRBJ2-3; possible D gene TRBD2, 5 bases. CDR3 size: 14 residues. Germline loops: CDR1 SGHVS, CDR2 FNYEAQ. The V end was cut by 0 bases, the J end by 2 bases, with 6 bases between. The chain's CDR3 is CASSLAGITDTQYF. The DNA of the CDR3 is TGTGCCAGCAGCTTAGCCGGGATCACAGATACGCAGTATTTT.

The rearrangement joins TRBV18 to TRBJ2-7; tentative D call: TRBD2 (5 bases). Germline values: CDR1 KGHSH, CDR2 LQKENI. The CDR3 is made up of 13 amino acids. Trimming left V 3 bases short and J 2 bases short, with 8 bases between. CDR3 nucleotide sequence: TGTGCCAGCTCACCGACCGGGACCTACGAGCAGTACTTC. Its protein product is CASSPTGTYEQYF.

About this clone itself: This specimen includes other DNA sequences encoding the same CDR3. The chain employs TRBV7-3 and TRBJ2-2; no definite D call. Trimming pared 3 bases from V and 4 bases from J, leaving 3 bases between. The germline V gene encodes CDR1 SGHTA and CDR2 FQGTGA. This CDR3 spans 12 amino acids. CDR3 region: CASSLGTGELFF. The CDR3 DNA follows: TGTGCCAGCAGCTTGGGCACCGGGGAGCTGTTTTTT. Variable domain in full (rest from reference TRBV7-3 and TRBJ2-2): GAGVSQTPSNKVTEKGKYVELRCDPISGHTALYWYRQSLGQGPEFLIYFQGTGAADDSGLPNDRFFAVRPEGSVSTLKIQRTERGDSAVYLCASSLGTGELFFGEGSRLTVL.

In its sample, this clone was seen once. The chain has TRBV6-1 and TRBJ1-5, with 11 bases fitting TRBD1. The CDR3 covers 13 residues. V lost 6 bases and J lost 7; bases outside the gene matches: 2. Germline V gives CDR1 MNHNS, CDR2 SASEGT. The chain's CDR3 is CASRGQGEQPQHF. CDR3 DNA sequence: TGTGCCAGCAGGGGACAGGGGGAGCAGCCCCAGCATTTT.

The rearrangement joins TRBV28 to TRBJ2-7, with D unclear. V was shortened by 3 bases and J by 0 bases, with 9 bases between the two germline ends. CDR3 length equals 14 residues. CDR1 and CDR2 from the germline V gene are MDHEN and SYDVKM. CDR3 in amino acids: CASSFNGNSYEQYF. The CDR3 DNA follows: TGTGCCAGCAGTTTCAACGGTAACTCCTACGAGCAGTACTTC. The entire variable domain, with the rest obtained from reference TRBV28 and TRBJ2-7, is as follows: DVKVTQSSRYLVKRTGEKVFLECVQDMDHENMFWYRQDPGLGLRLIYFSYDVKMKEKGDIPEGYSVSREKKERFSLILESASTNQTSMYLCASSFNGNSYEQYFGPGTRLTVT.

The gene calls are TRBV12-5 and TRBJ1-5, with TRBD1 matching 7 bases. CDR3 length equals 16 residues. CDR1 and CDR2 from the germline V gene are LGHNT and FRNRAP. Trimming cost V 3 bases and J 1 base; bases outside gene matches: 6. The CDR3 region is CASGLTGTASNQPQHF. CDR3 nucleotides: TGTGCTAGTGGTTTAACCGGGACAGCGAGCAATCAGCCCCAGCATTTT.

This chain uses TRBV28 with TRBJ1-4; the match to TRBD1 covers 8 bases. With 6 bases clipped from V and 0 bases from J, the junction kept 6 bases outside the gene matches. This CDR3 comprises 16 residues. Germline-derived CDR1 and CDR2 are MDHEN and SYDVKM. CDR3 residues: CASRRTGGSTNEKLFF. In DNA form, the CDR3 reads TGTGCCAGCAGGCGAACAGGGGGGTCAACTAATGAAAAACTGTTTTTT.

This sequence joins TRBV9 and TRBJ1-5; 11 positions agree with TRBD1. This CDR3 is 15 amino acids long. J gave up 6 bases and V 0 bases, and 2 bases lay outside the gene matches. CDR1 and CDR2 from the germline V gene are SGDLS and YYNGEE. In DNA form, the CDR3 reads TGTGCCAGCAGCGTAGGGGGACAGGGGGGTCAGCCCCAGCATTTT. Translated: CASSVGGQGGQPQHF.